This T cell receptor beta chain was identified in a study of blood T cell repertoires in COVID-19. Study-wide context: The United States, Italy and Spain were the sources of the acute and convalescent COVID-19 samples. T cells, B-cell-depleted T cells, or PBMCs provided the cDNA or gDNA that served as material.

In the authors' methods: Scientists estimated how many nucleated cells there were by amplifying reference gene primers. TCRdb keeps only in-frame clones here, not all; method: immunoSEQ multiplex PCR. V and J calls and clone size follow that table, whereas D and trimming were derived from the DNA. The sample contains roughly 70,000 clones, 90% of which appear only once. J was trimmed by 9 bases and V by 7 bases; bases with no gene match: 18. This CDR3 is 19 amino acids long. From germline, CDR1 is MNHEY and CDR2 SVGEGT. This TCR derives from a middle-aged man with COVID-19, enrolled during active disease. Sequenced sample: peripheral blood. This chain links TRBV6-2 or TRBV6-3 with TRBJ2-1, with 16 bases matching TRBD2. Here the CDR3 DNA reads TGTGCCAGCATCCCTTGGGGGACTAGCGGGAGGGGAGGCTTCGGTGAGCAGTTCTTC. As protein: CASIPWGTSGRGGFGEQFF.